This T cell receptor (beta chain) was identified during a study of technical replicates of blood from a handful of donors. With V trimmed by 7 bases and J by 3 bases, 5 bases remained unmatched. Germline assignment: CDR1 MRHNA and CDR2 SNTAGT. There are 14 residues in the CDR3. Assay: immunoSEQ multiplex PCR; the TCRdb copy retains only in-frame clones and omits some. The repertoire includes just under 60,000 clones, 91% of them detected once, and under 5% sits in the top ten. The source material was PBMCs. The chain combines TRBV6-4 with TRBJ2-2, with 7 positions matching TRBD2. This receptor was identified in a human donor in good health. Some clones in this sample may be carry-over from other donors' samples. Here the CDR3 reads CASKIAGHTGELFF. CDR3 sequence (DNA): TGTGCCAGCAAAATAGCGGGCCACACCGGGGAGCTGTTTTTT.